This entry lists 6 T cell receptor beta chains sequenced from one sample in a study of cytomegalovirus exposure and HLA in healthy donors. Here immunoSEQ multiplex PCR was the method, and the copy in TCRdb shows in-frame clones only, minus some. The table has roughly 100,000 clones, less than 95% seen once. Sequenced: PBMCs. These receptors came from a woman aged 18-35 years in good health and CMV-seronegative.

The V call is TRBV6-5, the J call TRBJ1-2, with 9 bases lining up with TRBD1. Germline CDR1 MNHEY, CDR2 SVGAGI. The CDR3 covers 15 residues. Trimming cost V 5 bases and J 3 bases; bases outside gene matches: 7. The CDR3 nucleotides read TGTGCCAGCAGTCCCGGGACAGGGCCACACTATGGCTACACCTTC. This codes for CASSPGTGPHYGYTF.

The V and J genes are TRBV5-1 and TRBJ2-2; 7 bases agree with TRBD2. The V gene's germline CDR1 is SGHRS and CDR2 YFSETQ. The CDR3 totals 16 residues. V lost 2 bases, J lost 8 bases, and 12 bases stayed unmatched. CDR3 sequence (DNA): TGCGCCAGCAGCTTCTCTAGCGGAGGTAGTGCTGGGGAGCTGTTTTTT. Its translation is CASSFSSGGSAGELFF. Complete variable domain (other parts from reference TRBV5-1 and TRBJ2-2): KAGVTQTPRYLIKTRGQQVTLSCSPISGHRSVSWYQQTPGQGLQFLFEYFSETQRNKGNFPGRFSGRQFSNSRSEMNVSTLELGDSALYLCASSFSSGGSAGELFFGEGSRLTVL.

The gene calls are TRBV5-1 and TRBJ2-7, with 9 bases matching TRBD1. This CDR3 spans 15 amino acids. CDR1 is SGHRS and CDR2 is YFSETQ in the germline V gene. Trimming removed 4 bases from V and 4 bases from J; junction bases left unmatched: 9. The CDR3 sequence is CASSNEQGAGYEQYF. CDR3 bases: TGCGCCAGCAGCAATGAACAGGGGGCGGGTTACGAGCAGTACTTC.

V is TRBV27 and J is TRBJ2-5, with 12 nucleotides matching TRBD2. This CDR3 is 16 amino acids long. Germline trimming cut 2 bases from V and 3 bases from J; bases unmatched to any gene: 4. Looked up from germline, CDR1 is MNHEY and CDR2 is SMNVEV (reference sequence). The DNA for the CDR3 is TGTGCCAGCAGTTTACTAGCGGGGGGGCCCGAAGAGACCCAGTACTTC. This codes for CASSLLAGGPEETQYF.

The chain combines TRBV5-3 with TRBJ1-4; 8 bases fit TRBD1. TRBV5-3 is classed as an ORF, of uncertain function. Trimming at V came to 3 bases and at J to 4 bases, leaving 5 bases not matched to a gene. This CDR3 has 15 residues. This CDR3 is CARSSDRGLNEKLFF. As DNA, the CDR3 is TGTGCCAGAAGCTCAGACAGGGGCCTTAATGAAAAACTGTTTTTT.

This clone was detected once. The rearrangement links TRBV6-1 to TRBJ1-2; a weak D match, TRBD1 (6 bases). The V gene's germline CDR1 is MNHNS and CDR2 SASEGT. V was trimmed by 2 bases and J by 8 bases, leaving 15 bases between them. The CDR3 loop spans 14 amino acids. The CDR3 nucleotides are TGTGCCAGCAGTGAACACTCAGGGGAAGGCGGCTACACCTTC. Translating gives CASSEHSGEGGYTF.